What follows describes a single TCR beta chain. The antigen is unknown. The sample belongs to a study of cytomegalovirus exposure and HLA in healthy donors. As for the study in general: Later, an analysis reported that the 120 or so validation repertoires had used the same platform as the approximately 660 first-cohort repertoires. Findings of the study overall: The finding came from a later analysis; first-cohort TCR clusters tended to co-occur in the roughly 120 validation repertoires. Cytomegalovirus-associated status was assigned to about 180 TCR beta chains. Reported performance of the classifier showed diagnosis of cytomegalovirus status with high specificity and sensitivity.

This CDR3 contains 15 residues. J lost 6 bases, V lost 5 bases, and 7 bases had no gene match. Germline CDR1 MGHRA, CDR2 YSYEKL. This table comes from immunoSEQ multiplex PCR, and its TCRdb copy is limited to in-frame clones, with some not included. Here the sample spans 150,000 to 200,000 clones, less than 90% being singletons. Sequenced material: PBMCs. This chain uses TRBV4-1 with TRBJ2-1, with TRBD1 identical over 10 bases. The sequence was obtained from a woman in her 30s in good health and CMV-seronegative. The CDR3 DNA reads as TGCGCCAGCAGCGTCCGACAGGGGGCCCCCAATGAGCAGTTCTTC. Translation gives CASSVRQGAPNEQFF.